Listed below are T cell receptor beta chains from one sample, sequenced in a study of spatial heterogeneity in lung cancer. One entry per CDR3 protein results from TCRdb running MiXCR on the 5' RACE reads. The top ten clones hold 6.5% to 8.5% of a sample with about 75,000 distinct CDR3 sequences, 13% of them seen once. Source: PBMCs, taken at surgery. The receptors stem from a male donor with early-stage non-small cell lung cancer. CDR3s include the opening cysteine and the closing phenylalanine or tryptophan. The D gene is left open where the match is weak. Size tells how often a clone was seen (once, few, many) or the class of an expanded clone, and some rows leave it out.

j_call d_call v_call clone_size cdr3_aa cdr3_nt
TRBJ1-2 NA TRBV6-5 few CAGSGPGRGYTF TGTGCCGGTTCAGGTCCAGGGAGAGGCTACACCTTC
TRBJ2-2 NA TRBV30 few CAWSRQNTGELFF TGTGCCTGGAGTAGGCAGAACACCGGGGAGCTGTTTTTT
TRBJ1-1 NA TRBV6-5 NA CASSSKGGGNTEAFF TGTGCCAGCAGTTCTAAGGGGGGCGGGAACACTGAAGCTTTCTTT
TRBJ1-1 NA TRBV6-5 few CASRNGGADTEAFF TGTGCCAGCAGGAACGGAGGGGCCGACACTGAAGCTTTCTTT
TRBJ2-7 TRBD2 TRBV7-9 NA CASSLVGGAGDYEQYF TGTGCCAGCAGCTTAGTTGGGGGAGCGGGAGACTACGAGCAGTACTTC
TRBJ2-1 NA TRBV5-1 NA CASRPTSLDEQFF TGCGCCAGCAGGCCTACTAGTCTGGATGAGCAGTTCTTC
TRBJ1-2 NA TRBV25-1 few CASRIEGGYTF TGTGCCAGCCGTATAGAGGGGGGCTACACCTTC
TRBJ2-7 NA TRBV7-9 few CASSLEDGEQYF TGTGCCAGCAGCTTAGAGGACGGCGAGCAGTACTTC
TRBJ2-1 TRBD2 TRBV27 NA CASSLKRENNEQFF TGTGCCAGCAGTCTAAAGCGGGAGAACAATGAGCAGTTCTTC
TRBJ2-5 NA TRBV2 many CASMGFQETQYF TGTGCCAGCATGGGATTCCAAGAGACCCAGTACTTC
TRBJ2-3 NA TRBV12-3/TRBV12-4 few CASSLYAGRTDTQYF TGTGCCAGCAGTTTGTATGCGGGGCGCACAGATACGCAGTATTTT
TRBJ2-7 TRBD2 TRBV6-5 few CASSYSRVLAGYEQYF TGTGCCAGCAGTTACTCGAGGGTACTAGCGGGTTACGAGCAGTACTTC
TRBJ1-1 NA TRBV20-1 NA CSASGRNTEAFF TGCAGTGCTAGTGGCAGGAACACTGAAGCTTTCTTT
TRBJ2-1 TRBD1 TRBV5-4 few CASSIQGAVWNEQFF TGTGCCAGCAGCATTCAGGGGGCGGTCTGGAATGAGCAGTTCTTC
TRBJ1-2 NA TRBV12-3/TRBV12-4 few CASTSIRGVAGYTF TGTGCCAGCACCTCTATTCGGGGGGTCGCTGGCTACACCTTC
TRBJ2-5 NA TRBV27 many CASSPRGNIETQYF TGTGCCAGCAGCCCCCGAGGGAATATAGAGACCCAGTACTTC
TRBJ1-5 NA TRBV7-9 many CASSLGIGYSNQPQHF TGTGCCAGCAGCTTGGGGATCGGCTATAGCAATCAGCCCCAGCATTTT
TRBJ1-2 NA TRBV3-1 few CASSQPPGAGYTF TGTGCCAGCAGCCAACCTCCCGGGGCCGGCTACACCTTC
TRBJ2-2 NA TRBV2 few CASTLGRGTGELFF TGTGCCAGCACCCTTGGCAGGGGCACCGGGGAGCTGTTTTTT
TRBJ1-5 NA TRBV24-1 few CATSDRTEVKPQHF TGTGCCACCAGTGATAGGACCGAGGTCAAGCCCCAGCATTTT
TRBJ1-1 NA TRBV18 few CASSPLGDTEAFF TGTGCCAGCTCACCACTGGGGGACACTGAAGCTTTCTTT
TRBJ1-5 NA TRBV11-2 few CASSRGDNQPQHF TGTGCCAGCAGCCGCGGGGACAATCAGCCCCAGCATTTT
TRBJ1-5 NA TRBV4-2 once CASSLSWRSNQPQHF TGTGCCAGCAGCCTCTCCTGGAGGAGCAATCAGCCCCAGCATTTT
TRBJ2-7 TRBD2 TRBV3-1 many CASSQTRENEQYF TGTGCCAGCAGCCAAACGCGGGAGAACGAGCAGTACTTC
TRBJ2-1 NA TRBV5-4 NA CASSLTTSGEQFF TGTGCCAGCAGCTTGACCACCAGCGGTGAGCAGTTCTTC
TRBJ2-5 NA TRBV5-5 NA CASSLEVQAGETQYF TGTGCCAGCAGCTTGGAAGTTCAGGCGGGAGAGACCCAGTACTTC
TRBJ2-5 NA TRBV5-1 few CASSLGVAEGLETQYF TGCGCCAGCAGCTTGGGAGTTGCGGAGGGCCTTGAGACCCAGTACTTC
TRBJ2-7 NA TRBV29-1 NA CSVGLRTADEQYF TGCAGCGTTGGTCTTAGGACCGCGGACGAGCAGTACTTC
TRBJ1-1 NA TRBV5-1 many CASRTPEGENTEAFF TGCGCCAGCAGAACCCCCGAGGGGGAGAACACTGAAGCTTTCTTT
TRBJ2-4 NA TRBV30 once CAWGTLELSKNIQYF TGTGCCTGGGGGACTCTGGAGCTATCCAAAAACATTCAGTACTTC
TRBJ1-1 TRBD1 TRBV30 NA CAWSVGQGNTEAFF TGTGCCTGGAGCGTCGGACAGGGGAACACTGAAGCTTTCTTT
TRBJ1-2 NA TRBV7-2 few CASSFPGIGGYTF TGTGCCAGCAGCTTCCCAGGGATTGGTGGCTACACCTTC
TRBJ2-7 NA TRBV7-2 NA CASSPTKHEQYF TGTGCCAGCAGCCCCACGAAGCACGAGCAGTACTTC
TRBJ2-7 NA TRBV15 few CATSRDSYYEQYF TGTGCCACCAGCAGAGATTCCTACTACGAGCAGTACTTC
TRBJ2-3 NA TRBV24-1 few CATSDPRQGTDTQYF TGTGCCACCAGTGACCCCCGACAGGGCACAGATACGCAGTATTTT
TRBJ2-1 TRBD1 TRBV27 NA CASSWDSTNNEQFF TGTGCCAGCAGTTGGGACAGCACAAACAATGAGCAGTTCTTC
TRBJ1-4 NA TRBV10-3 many CAIGGGLNEKLFF TGTGCCATCGGGGGCGGTCTTAATGAAAAACTGTTTTTT
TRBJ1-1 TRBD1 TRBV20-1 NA CSAGGTDRYTEAFF TGCAGTGCTGGCGGGACAGATCGATACACTGAAGCTTTCTTT
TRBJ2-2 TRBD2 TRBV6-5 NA CASSYRGLAADTGEPFF TGTGCCAGCAGTTACCGCGGACTAGCGGCTGACACCGGGGAGCCGTTTTTT
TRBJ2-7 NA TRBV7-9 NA CASRSTGEQYF TGTGCCAGCAGATCAACAGGCGAGCAGTACTTC
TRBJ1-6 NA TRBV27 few CASTPAGQNSPLHF TGTGCCAGCACCCCGGCGGGGCAGAATTCACCCCTCCACTTT
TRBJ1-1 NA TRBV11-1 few CASSPWEGVDGTEAFF TGTGCCAGCAGCCCCTGGGAGGGGGTGGATGGCACTGAAGCTTTCTTT